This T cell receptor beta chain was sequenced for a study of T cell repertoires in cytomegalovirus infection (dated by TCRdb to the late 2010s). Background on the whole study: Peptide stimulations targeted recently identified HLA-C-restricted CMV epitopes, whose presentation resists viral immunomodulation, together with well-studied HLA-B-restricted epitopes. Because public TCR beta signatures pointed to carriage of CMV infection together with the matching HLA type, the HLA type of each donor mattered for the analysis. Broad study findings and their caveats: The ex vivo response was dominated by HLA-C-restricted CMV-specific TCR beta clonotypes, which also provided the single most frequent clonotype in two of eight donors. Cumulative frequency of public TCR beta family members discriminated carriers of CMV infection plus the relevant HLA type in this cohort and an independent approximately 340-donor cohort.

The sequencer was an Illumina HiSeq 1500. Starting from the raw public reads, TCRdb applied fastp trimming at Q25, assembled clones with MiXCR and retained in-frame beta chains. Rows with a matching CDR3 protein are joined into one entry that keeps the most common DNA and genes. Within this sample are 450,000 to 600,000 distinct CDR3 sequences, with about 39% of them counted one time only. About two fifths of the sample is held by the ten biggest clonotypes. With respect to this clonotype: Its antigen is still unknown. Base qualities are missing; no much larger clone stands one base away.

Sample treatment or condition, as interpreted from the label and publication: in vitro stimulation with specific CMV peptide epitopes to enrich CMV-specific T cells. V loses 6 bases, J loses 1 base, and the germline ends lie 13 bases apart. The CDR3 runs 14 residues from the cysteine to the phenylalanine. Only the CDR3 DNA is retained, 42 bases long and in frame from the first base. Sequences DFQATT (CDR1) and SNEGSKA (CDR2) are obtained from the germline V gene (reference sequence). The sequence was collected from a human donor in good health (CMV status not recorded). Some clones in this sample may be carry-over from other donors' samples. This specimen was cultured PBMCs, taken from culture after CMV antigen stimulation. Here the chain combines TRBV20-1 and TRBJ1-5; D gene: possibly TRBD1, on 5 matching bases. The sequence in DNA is TGCAGTGCCCCGGGTGGACAAAGCAATCAGCCCCAGCATTTT. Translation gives CSAPGGQSNQPQHF.